This TCR beta chain derives from a study of T cell changes during pregnancy in multiple sclerosis. Measured with immunoSEQ multiplex PCR; TCRdb has only the in-frame clones, and not every one. This table has about 38,000 clones, approximately 94% appearing once. Germline CDR1 and CDR2: MDHEN and SYDVKM. The CDR3 runs to 14 residues. V was pared by 4 bases and J by 2 bases, with 4 bases of the junction left unmatched. The source is a female donor with multiple sclerosis, enrolled in a pregnancy study. The V and J genes are TRBV28 and TRBJ1-1; 7 bases fit TRBD1. Here the sequenced sample was CD4+ T cells from peripheral blood mononuclear cells, taken in the second trimester of pregnancy. The CDR3: CASSYRDRNTEAFF. In DNA form, the CDR3 reads TGTGCCAGCAGTTACCGGGACAGAAACACTGAAGCTTTCTTT.